This T cell receptor beta chain came from a study of shared clonotypes between healthy human individuals (dated by TCRdb to the early 2020s). A note on the overall study: A couple of women and a few men aged 18 to 49 years were included in the cohort. To estimate repertoire size and how much clonotype sharing occurs between individuals, the study deeply sequenced the blood TCR repertoires of a handful of healthy adults. Libraries were prepared and TCR repertoires were sequenced by different laboratories using diverse techniques, in order to increase sequencing depth and limit assay-specific biases. Between about 0.8 and 9 billion PBMCs per donor were obtained by leukapheresis. For each donor, CD4 naive and CD4 memory were each given three plates, CD8 naive was given two plates, and CD8 memory was given one plate. Overall study outcomes, separate from this receptor: Across four donors, approximately 5% of naive CD4, approximately 3.6% of naive CD8, under 2.5% of memory CD4, and approximately 0.4% of memory CD8 clonotypes were shared. Rarefaction of sorted-subset datasets indicated incomplete sequencing despite the large sequencing depth. Pairwise subsampling led to the expectation that sequencing depth would affect the degree of clonotype sharing among donors. Because the study included a small number of donors, the genetic and exposure-history diversity represented was limited. Naive subsets generally had larger estimated clonotype richness than memory subsets. Only blood was sampled, and tissue TCR repertoires likely differ from those in blood. Clonotypes shared by all four sorted-subset donors showed higher generation probabilities than non-shared clonotypes.

Via the germline V gene, CDR1 is KGHSH and CDR2 LQKENI. The germline V end is reduced by 6 bases and the J end by 5 bases; junction bases left unmatched: 4. The CDR3 holds 13 amino acids from the cysteine to the phenylalanine. The sequence is cut down to CDR3 DNA, 39 bases in frame from base 1. Note on this clone: Its binding antigen is unknown. No quality values exist for individual bases; no much larger clone is one base distant. Different DNA sequences within this sample yield the same CDR3.

The donors were healthy, HIV-negative adults with no recently reported acute infections or vaccinations. All donors were Caucasian adults living in Nashville, Tennessee, USA. CD4+ T cells were enriched through magnetic negative selection, after which naive cells were positively selected on CD45RA and the remaining negative fraction served as the memory subset. After blood collection by leukapheresis, PBMCs were isolated using Ficoll-Histopaque density gradient centrifugation and then cryopreserved in the vapor phase of liquid nitrogen. Purity and quantity of every magnetically sorted T cell population were checked by analytical flow cytometry. From each sorted fraction, genomic DNA was isolated and quantified by UV absorbance on a Nanodrop 2000c. Using the deep immunoSEQ assay, multiplex PCR amplified TCR CDR3 regions from genomic DNA. For each cell subset, the extracted genomic DNA was distributed evenly across all wells of several immunoSEQ 96-well plates, and each plate served as one replicate. For sorted subsets, each replicate PCR was loaded with approximately 0.2 ug genomic DNA, equivalent to some 27,000 T cell genomes. Purified libraries were quantified with a Qubit 3.0 fluorometer, sized on a Bioanalyzer 2100, and re-quantified with the KAPA Library Quantification kit. Each immunoSEQ 96-well plate was sequenced on its own single-read 150-cycle Illumina NextSeq 550 flow cell. Per the original workflow: Because the immunoSEQ output included only junctional sequences and no quality scores, the filtering could not be the same as the filtering used for full-length reads. Sequences were annotated with PyIR, a Python wrapper for IgBLAST v1.9, using IMGT germline references to assign V/J genes and CDR3. Any read was removed if the V/J assignment was weak (E-value above 1e-6), the CDR3 was missing, or the read contained stop codons, out-of-frame junctions, or ambiguous translated residues. A V3J clonotype was defined by an identical inferred V gene, J gene, and CDR3 amino acid sequence. The percentage overlap between two repertoires was calculated by dividing the number of shared unique clonotypes by the size of the smaller repertoire. RTK rarefaction, the Chao1 estimator, and Recon v2.1 estimates of unobserved clonotypes were used to assess repertoire richness. For all TCRbeta clonotypes obtained by the gDNA method from four donors, generation probabilities were computed with OLGA. Not all clones reach the TCRdb copy of this immuneACCESS table, which keeps in-frame sequences only. Checked studies attribute under half of the gap to unresolved V genes and leave the rest unexplained. V and J calls and clone size are as listed in that table; D and trimming were resolved from the DNA. This sample comprises some 2,000,000 clones, 95% of them detected only once. The ten largest clones represent 0.1% to 0.15% of the sample.

The clonotype originates from a man younger than 30 in good health. The sequenced sample consisted of naive CD4+ T cells sorted from blood. Taken with the paper, the label for cell subset or site translates to: CD45RA+ positively selected. This sequence uses TRBV18 and TRBJ2-7; TRBD1 lines up with 10 middle nucleotides. The sequenced DNA: TGTGCCAGCTCCCGGGACAGGGGAGACGAGCAGTACTTC. Its translation reads: CASSRDRGDEQYF.